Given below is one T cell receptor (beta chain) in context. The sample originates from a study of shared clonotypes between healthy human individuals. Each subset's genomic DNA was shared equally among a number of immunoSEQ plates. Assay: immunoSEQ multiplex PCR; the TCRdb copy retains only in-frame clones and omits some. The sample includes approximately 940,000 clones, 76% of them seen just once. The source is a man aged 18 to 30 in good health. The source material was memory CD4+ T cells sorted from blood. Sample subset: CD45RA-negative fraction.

CDR3 nucleotides: TGCGCCAGCAGCTTGAACGTATACGGAGAGACCCAGTACTTC. Translated, it gives CASSLNVYGETQYF. The chain links TRBV5-1 to TRBJ2-5; D not certain. The CDR3 consists of 14 residues. V lost 1 base, J lost 4 bases, and 11 bases lay in between. The germline gives CDR1 SGHRS, CDR2 YFSETQ.